This T cell receptor (beta chain) was captured in a study of human T cells and chemical hapten exposure. Study summary: A patient group, mainly female, showed alopecia areata, totalis or universalis.

TCRdb called the RACE reads again in MiXCR, with one record for every CDR3 protein. The table has 90,000 or so distinct CDR3 sequences, roughly a tenth seen once. The sample's time point: patch test 1, 2 weeks after DPC sensitization. Treatment of the sample: therapeutic diphenylcyclopropenone sensitization with weekly scalp DPC. Every donor had alopecia and was 18 to 70 years old; all were suitable for DPC. This clonotype was counted a few times. The specimen comprised whole blood, sampled in connection with sensitization to the hapten diphenylcyclopropenone (DPC). The sequence came from a man aged 40-49 years with alopecia areata. Some clones in this sample may be carry-over from other donors' samples.

The CDR3 reads CASSRVQETQYF. CDR3 in DNA: TGTGCCAGCAGCCGGGTCCAAGAGACCCAGTACTTC. The chain uses TRBV7-9 and TRBJ2-5; no reliable D call. Germline-derived CDR1 and CDR2 are SEHNR and FQNEAQ (reference sequence). The CDR3 runs to 12 residues. V lost 5 bases and J 1 base, leaving 5 bases between the germline ends.